A single T cell receptor beta chain is shown here with its context. In the source study's methods: The authors estimated nucleated cell counts from reference gene primer amplification. The table came from immunoSEQ multiplex PCR; TCRdb's copy has only in-frame clones and leaves some out. The V and J calls and clone size are taken from that table; D and trimming were inferred from the DNA. The table lists under 200,000 clones, around 86% of them singletons, with approximately 3.5% in the top ten. This CDR3 has 14 amino acids. Germline lookup yields CDR1 SEHNR and CDR2 FQNEAQ (reference sequence). The V and J ends lost 5 bases and 2 bases, in that order; junction bases with no gene match: 4. This entry is derived from a study of blood T cell repertoires in COVID-19. Whole-study context: The cDNA or gDNA used as material had been derived from T cells, B-cell-depleted T cells, or PBMCs.

The sequence was obtained from a man between 65 and 80 years old with acute or convalescent COVID-19. The sample was peripheral blood. The chain combines TRBV7-9 with TRBJ2-3, with 7 bases aligning to TRBD1. The CDR3 here is CASSTGQATDTQYF. The DNA of the CDR3 is TGTGCCAGCAGCACTGGACAGGCCACAGATACGCAGTATTTT.